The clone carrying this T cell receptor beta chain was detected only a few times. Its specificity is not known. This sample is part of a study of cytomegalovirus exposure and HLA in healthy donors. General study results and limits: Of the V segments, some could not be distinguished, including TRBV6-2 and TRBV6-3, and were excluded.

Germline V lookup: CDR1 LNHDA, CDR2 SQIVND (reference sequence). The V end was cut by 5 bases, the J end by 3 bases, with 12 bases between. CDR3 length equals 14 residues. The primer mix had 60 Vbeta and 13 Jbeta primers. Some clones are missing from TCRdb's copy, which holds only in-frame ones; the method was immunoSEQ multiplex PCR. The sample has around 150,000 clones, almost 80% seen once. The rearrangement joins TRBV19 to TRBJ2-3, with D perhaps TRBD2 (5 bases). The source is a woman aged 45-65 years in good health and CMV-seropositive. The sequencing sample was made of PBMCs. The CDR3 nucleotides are TGTGCCAGTAGTGACGGCGGGTGGACAGATACGCAGTATTTT. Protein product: CASSDGGWTDTQYF.